This T cell receptor beta chain derives from a study of shared clonotypes between healthy human individuals. General observations from the study: Clonotypes which were not shared had lower generation probabilities than clonotypes that all four donors shared. Approximately 4.5% was the fraction of naive CD4 clonotypes found shared across a handful of donors.

CD45RA+ naive and CD45RA-negative memory subsets were separated from CD4+ cells. V lost 2 bases to trimming and J lost 1 base, with 11 bases between them. Germline CDR1 reads MGHRA; CDR2 reads YSYEKL. The CDR3 sequence is 15 residues long. TCRdb's table, derived via immunoSEQ multiplex PCR, lists solely in-frame clones and lacks some. The sample holds over 2 million clones, roughly 94% seen once. Points on this clone: The antigen is undetermined.

Source material: naive CD4+ T cells sorted from blood. Stated subset: CD45RA+ positively selected. This sequence joins TRBV4-1 and TRBJ1-1; D is uncertain. This clonotype was sampled from a man in his late teens or twenties in good health. The CDR3 DNA follows: TGCGCCAGCAGCCAACCGCACTCGGGGAACACTGAAGCTTTCTTT. Residues: CASSQPHSGNTEAFF.